The 10 T cell receptor beta chains below were found in one sample sequenced in a study of T cells in Graves' hyperthyroidism and ophthalmopathy. The CDR3 regions of TCR beta were amplified from RNA transcripts. The primer set for the first-round RT-PCR of the TCR CDR3 was HTBI. TCRdb called the multiplex PCR reads again in MiXCR, with one record for every CDR3 protein. This repertoire shows about 500,000 distinct CDR3 sequences, about 15% found once; its top ten account for approximately 32%. Sequenced input: blood. The receptors come from a woman younger than 45 with Graves' ophthalmopathy.

This clonotype has a count of ten or more. This chain's CDR3 is CASSWGNQETQYF. DNA of the CDR3: TGTGCCAGCTCATGGGGCAATCAAGAGACCCAGTACTTC. The rearrangement joins TRBV18 to TRBJ2-5; D is perhaps TRBD1 (5 bases). The length of the CDR3 is 13 residues. Deletions cut 5 bases from V and 2 bases from J, with 9 bases between. Germline CDR1 is KGHSH and CDR2 is LQKENI.

This clonotype was picked up many times. The rearrangement links TRBV28 to TRBJ2-7; weak D call: TRBD2 (5 bases). Per the germline V gene, CDR1 is MDHEN and CDR2 is SYDVKM. V was clipped by 4 bases and J by 3 bases, with 16 bases between them. This CDR3 contains 15 residues. The CDR3, as DNA: TGTGCCAGCAGTTCCACCCCGAGGGAGAACTACGAGCAGTACTTC. It specifies CASSSTPRENYEQYF.

This clonotype occurred a few times. This chain joins TRBV20-1 and TRBJ1-5; tentative D call: TRBD1 (6 bases). CDR3 length: 14 residues. Germline values: CDR1 DFQATT, CDR2 SNEGSKA (reference sequence). V lost 5 bases to trimming and J lost 5 bases, with 16 bases between them. The CDR3 loop reads CSAQAGELYQPQHF. DNA for the CDR3: TGCAGTGCTCAAGCAGGGGAATTGTATCAGCCCCAGCATTTT.

This clonotype was seen repeatedly, ten times or more. The chain carries TRBV6-2 or TRBV6-3 and TRBJ1-1; 8 bases map to TRBD1. This CDR3 contains 14 residues. With 0 bases clipped from V and 8 bases from J, the junction kept 5 bases outside the gene matches. CDR1 is MNHEY, CDR2 SVGEGT, per germline. CDR3 DNA: TGTGCCAGCAGTTACTCACCAGGGGGCGCGGAAGCTTTCTTT. Translation: CASSYSPGGAEAFF.

As regards this clonotype: Possible read error: a much larger clone is one base away. The chain carries TRBV2 and TRBJ2-5; D unresolved. The CDR3 is 15 amino acids. Looked up from germline, CDR1 is SNHLY and CDR2 is FYNNEI. CDR3: CASSSKTQRSENQYF. The CDR3 DNA reads as TGTGCCAGCAGCTCAAAGACCCAGCGTTCCGAGAACCAGTACTTC.

Many counts were recorded for this clonotype. V gene TRBV18 combines with J gene TRBJ1-1, with 8 bases that match TRBD1. CDR3 size: 13 residues. Trimming at V came to 3 bases and at J to 7 bases, leaving 4 bases not matched to a gene. Per germline, CDR1 KGHSH and CDR2 LQKENI. The CDR3, as DNA: TGTGCCAGCTCACCCCGACAGGGGCGTGAAGCTTTCTTT. This encodes CASSPRQGREAFF.

The gene calls are TRBV4-1 and TRBJ1-5; no reliable D call. Germline assignment: CDR1 MGHRA and CDR2 YSYEKL. V was pared by 4 bases and J by 0 bases, with 7 bases between. The CDR3 runs to 14 residues. The CDR3 loop is CASSLASSNQPQHF. The CDR3 nucleotides read TGCGCCAGCAGCCTTGCGAGTAGCAATCAGCCCCAGCATTTT.

The table lists this clonotype with many counts. This rearrangement joins TRBV6-5 to TRBJ1-1; D ambiguous. The CDR3 sequence is 14 residues long. Germline V gene lookup returns CDR1 MNHEY and CDR2 SVGAGI. The germline V and J ends were trimmed by 0 bases and 4 bases, with 9 bases remaining between them. The CDR3 reads CASSYSDGSTEAFF. CDR3 in DNA: TGTGCCAGCAGTTACTCGGACGGATCCACTGAAGCTTTCTTT.

The chain joins TRBV7-9 to TRBJ1-1; no clear D gene. The CDR3 extends over 12 amino acids. The V gene lost 8 bases and the J gene lost 3 bases, with 10 bases spanning the gap. CDR1 SEHNR and CDR2 FQNEAQ come from the germline V gene (reference sequence). This CDR3 reads CASGRRDTEAFF. CDR3 in DNA: TGTGCCAGCGGCCGGAGAGACACTGAAGCTTTCTTT. The full variable domain, in which reference TRBV7-9 and TRBJ1-1 provide the parts outside the CDR3, is DTGVSQNPRHKITKRGQNVTFRCDPISEHNRLYWYRQTLGQGPEFLTYFQNEAQLEKSRLLSDRFSAERPKGSFSTLEIQRTEQGDSAMYLCASGRRDTEAFFGQGTRLTVV.

On this clonotype: Since a much larger clone is just one base distant, this may be a read error. The chain couples TRBV6-1 to TRBJ2-2; D unresolved. The CDR3 sequence is 14 residues long. Trimming shortened V by 7 bases and J by 6 bases, and 15 bases separated the two germline ends. CDR1 is MNHNS, CDR2 SASEGT, per germline. CDR3 in amino acids: CASNFVGKAGELFF. DNA for the CDR3: TGTGCCAGCAATTTTGTGGGGAAGGCCGGGGAGCTGTTTTTT.